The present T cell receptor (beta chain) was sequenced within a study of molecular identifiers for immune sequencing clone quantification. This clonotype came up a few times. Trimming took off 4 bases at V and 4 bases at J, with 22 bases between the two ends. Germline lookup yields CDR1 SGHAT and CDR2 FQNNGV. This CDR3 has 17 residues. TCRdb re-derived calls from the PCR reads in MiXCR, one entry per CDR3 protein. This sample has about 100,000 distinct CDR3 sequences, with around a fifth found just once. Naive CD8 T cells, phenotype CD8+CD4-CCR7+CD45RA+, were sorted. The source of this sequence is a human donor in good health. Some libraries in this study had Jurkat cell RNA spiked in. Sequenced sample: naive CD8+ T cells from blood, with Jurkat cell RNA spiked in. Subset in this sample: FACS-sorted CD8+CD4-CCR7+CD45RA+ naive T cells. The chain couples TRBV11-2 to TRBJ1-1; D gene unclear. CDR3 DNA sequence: TGTGCCAGCAGCTCAATTGGGTTCCAGATTGGTCGCACTGAAGCTTTCTTT. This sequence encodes CASSSIGFQIGRTEAFF.